The 3 T cell receptor beta chains below were found in one sample sequenced in a study of blood T cells in healthy people across ages. A J-beta primer mix and a sample-barcoded 5' primer were used in a second PCR of about 7 to 11 cycles. From the 5' RACE reads, TCRdb called clonotypes with MiXCR, one entry per CDR3 protein. The table includes about 570,000 distinct CDR3 sequences, 27% detected once. The sample comprised blood. These receptors came from a woman in her 70s in good health.

This clonotype occurred a few times. The chain couples TRBV10-3 to TRBJ2-2; 8 bases align to TRBD1. This CDR3 comprises 14 residues. The V gene's germline CDR1 is ENHRY and CDR2 SYGVKD. V was clipped by 7 bases and J by 7 bases; unmatched bases: 8. The CDR3 loop reads CAIKSDRADGELFF. CDR3 DNA sequence: TGTGCCATCAAATCGGACAGGGCTGACGGGGAGCTGTTTTTT.

V gene TRBV20-1 combines with J gene TRBJ1-2, with D maybe TRBD1 (5 bases). This CDR3 is built from 17 residues. Germline lookup yields CDR1 DFQATT and CDR2 SNEGSKA (reference sequence). Trimming left V 1 base short and J 5 bases short, with 23 bases between. The CDR3, as DNA: TGCAGTGCTAGAGGGAATAGAGGGGCGTCGGTGGATTATGGCTACACCTTC. Translating it yields CSARGNRGASVDYGYTF.

This clonotype was counted only a few times. The chain has TRBV6-5 and TRBJ2-2, with D unresolved. There are 13 residues in the CDR3. CDR1 is MNHEY and CDR2 is SVGAGI in the germline V gene. Trimming cost V 6 bases and J 5 bases, with 10 bases left between them. The DNA for the CDR3 is TGTGCCAGCAGAGAGGTGGCGACCGGGGAGCTGTTTTTT. It is translated as CASREVATGELFF.